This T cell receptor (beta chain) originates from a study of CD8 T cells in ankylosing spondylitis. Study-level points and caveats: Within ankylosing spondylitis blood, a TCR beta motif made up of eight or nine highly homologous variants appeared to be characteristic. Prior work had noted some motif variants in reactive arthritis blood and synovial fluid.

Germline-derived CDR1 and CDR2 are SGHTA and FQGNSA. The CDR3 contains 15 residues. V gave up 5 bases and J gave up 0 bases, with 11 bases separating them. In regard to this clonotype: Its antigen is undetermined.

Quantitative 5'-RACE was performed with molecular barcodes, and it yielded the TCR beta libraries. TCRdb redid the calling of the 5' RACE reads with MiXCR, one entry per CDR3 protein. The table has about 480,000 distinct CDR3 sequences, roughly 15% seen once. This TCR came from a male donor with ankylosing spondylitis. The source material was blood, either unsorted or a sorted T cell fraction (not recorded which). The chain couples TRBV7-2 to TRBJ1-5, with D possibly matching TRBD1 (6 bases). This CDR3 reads CASSGQSYSNQPQHF. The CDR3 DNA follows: TGTGCCAGCAGCGGACAGTCTTATAGCAATCAGCCCCAGCATTTT.